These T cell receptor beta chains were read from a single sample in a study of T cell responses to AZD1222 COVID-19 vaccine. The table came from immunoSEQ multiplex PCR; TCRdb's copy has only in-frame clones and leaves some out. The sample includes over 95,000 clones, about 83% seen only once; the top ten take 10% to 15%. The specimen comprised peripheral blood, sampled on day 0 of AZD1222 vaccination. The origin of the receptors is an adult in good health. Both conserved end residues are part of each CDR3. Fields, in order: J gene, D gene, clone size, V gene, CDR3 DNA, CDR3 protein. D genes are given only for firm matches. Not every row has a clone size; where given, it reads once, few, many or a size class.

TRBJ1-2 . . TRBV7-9 TGTGCCAGCAGCTCCGGGACGGGAAGCTATGGCTACACCTTC CASSSGTGSYGYTF
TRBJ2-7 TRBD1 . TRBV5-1 TGCGCCAGCAGCAAAACTACAGGGGACGAGCAGTACTTC CASSKTTGDEQYF
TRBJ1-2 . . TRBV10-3 TGTGCCATCAGTGAGTCGGGCAGCAACTATGGCTACACCTTC CAISESGSNYGYTF
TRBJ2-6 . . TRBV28 TGTGCCAGCAGCTTATACAGGGCTGGGGCCAACGTCCTGACTTTC CASSLYRAGANVLTF
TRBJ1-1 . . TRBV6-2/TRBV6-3 TGTGCCAGCAGTTACAGGGGAGGATTCTATGAAGCTTTCTTT CASSYRGGFYEAFF
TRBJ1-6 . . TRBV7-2 TGTGCCAGCAGCTCTCCCCGGCTGGGCGGCGGGAATTCACCCCTCCACTTT CASSSPRLGGGNSPLHF
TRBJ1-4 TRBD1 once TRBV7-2 TGTGCCAGCGGACAGGGGGCGCGTGAAAAACTGTTTTTT CASGQGAREKLFF
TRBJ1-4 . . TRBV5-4 TGTGCCAGCAGCTTGGGGACAACAACTAATGAAAAACTGTTTTTT CASSLGTTTNEKLFF
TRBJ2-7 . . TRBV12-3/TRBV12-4 TGTGCCAGCAGTTTAGAGGGAGCCTACGAGCAGTACTTC CASSLEGAYEQYF
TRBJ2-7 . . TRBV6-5 TGTGCCAGCAGTTACGCCCGAAGGGGCGAGCAGTACTTC CASSYARRGEQYF
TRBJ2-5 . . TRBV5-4 TGTGCCAGCAGCTTGGTGGGAGAGACCCAGTACTTC CASSLVGETQYF
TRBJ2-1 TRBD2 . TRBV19 TGTGCCAGTCGACCCGGACTAGCGGGAGGGGAGCAGTTCTTC CASRPGLAGGEQFF
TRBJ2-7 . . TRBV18 TGTGCCAGCTCACCCGGGGTCGAGCAGTACTTC CASSPGVEQYF
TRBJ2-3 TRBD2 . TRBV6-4 TGTGCCAGCAGTGACTCGTCCCCAGCGGGGGTCACAGATACGCAGTATTTT CASSDSSPAGVTDTQYF
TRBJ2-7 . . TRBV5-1 TGCGCCAGCAGCTTGGTGCAAGCGGGTAACTCCTACGAGCAGTACTTC CASSLVQAGNSYEQYF
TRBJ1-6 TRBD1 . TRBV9 TGTGCCAGCAGCGTAGACCCCGGACGGAGGGGGCGAAATTCACCCCTCCACTTT CASSVDPGRRGRNSPLHF
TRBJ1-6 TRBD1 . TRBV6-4 TGTGCCAGCAGCCCAGGGGGTAATTCACCCCTCCACTTT CASSPGGNSPLHF
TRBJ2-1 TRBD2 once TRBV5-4 TGTGCCAGCACAGGACGGGCGAGAGCGGGAGGCGGGCTATCGGGTGAGCAGTTCTTC CASTGRARAGGGLSGEQFF
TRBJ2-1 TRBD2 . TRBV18 TGTGCCAGCTCACAGGCGGGAGCTGGGGATGAGCAGTTCTTC CASSQAGAGDEQFF
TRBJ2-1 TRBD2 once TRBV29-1 TGCAGCGTTGAAGATAGCGGGAGGTTCGATGAGCAGTTCTTC CSVEDSGRFDEQFF
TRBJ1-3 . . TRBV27 TGTGCCAGCATCTCTCTAGGAAACACCATATATTTT CASISLGNTIYF
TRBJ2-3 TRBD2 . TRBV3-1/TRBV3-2 TGTGGGGCTAGCGGGGGATTTTGGTGGACGCAGTATTTT CGASGGFWWTQYF
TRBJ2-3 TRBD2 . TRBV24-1 TGTGCCACCAGTGATTCTGGGGGGGGGAGCACAGATACGCAGTATTTT CATSDSGGGSTDTQYF
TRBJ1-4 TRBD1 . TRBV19 TGTGCCAGTAGCGTGACAGGGGCGGGCGGAAAACTGTTTTTT CASSVTGAGGKLFF
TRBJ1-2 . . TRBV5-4 TGTGCCAGCAGCTTGGCATTAGGGGATGGCTACACCTTC CASSLALGDGYTF
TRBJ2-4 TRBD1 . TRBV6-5 TGTGCCAGCAGTTACGGACAGGGGGTGGACATTCAGTACTTC CASSYGQGVDIQYF
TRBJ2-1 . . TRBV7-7 TGTGCTAGCAGCACCACCGTTAACCCCAATGAGCAGTTCTTC CASSTTVNPNEQFF
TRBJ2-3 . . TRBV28 TGTGCCAGCAGGGGAGTTCAGGATACGCAGTATTTT CASRGVQDTQYF
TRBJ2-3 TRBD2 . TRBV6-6 TGTGCCAGCATCCCAGCGGGAGGGGGCACAGATACGCAGTATTTT CASIPAGGGTDTQYF
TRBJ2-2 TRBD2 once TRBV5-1 TGCGCCAGCAGCTCTGGACTAGCGGGAACCGGGGAGCTGTTTTTT CASSSGLAGTGELFF
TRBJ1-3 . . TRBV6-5 TGTGCCACCGGGAGGGGACCTGGAAACACCATATATTTT CATGRGPGNTIYF
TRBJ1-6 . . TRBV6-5 TGTGCCAGCACCACCGCCGGTTCCTATAATTCACCCCTCCACTTT CASTTAGSYNSPLHF
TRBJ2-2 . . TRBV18 TGTGCCAGCTCACTCGGACACACCGGGGAGCTGTTTTTT CASSLGHTGELFF
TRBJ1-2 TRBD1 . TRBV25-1 TGTGCCAGCAGCCCCTCCGGACAGGGATTAAACTATGGCTACACCTTC CASSPSGQGLNYGYTF
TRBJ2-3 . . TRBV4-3 TGCGCCAGCAGCCAAGATGGGGACCCCAAAAAAGATACGCAGTATTTT CASSQDGDPKKDTQYF
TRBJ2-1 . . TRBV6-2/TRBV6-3 TGTGCCAGCAGTTACAAGCATGGGAGCTCCTACAATGAGCAGTTCTTC CASSYKHGSSYNEQFF
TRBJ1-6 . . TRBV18 TGTGCCAGCTCACCACTCGGCCAGGATAGCTCCTATAATTCACCCCTCCACTTT CASSPLGQDSSYNSPLHF
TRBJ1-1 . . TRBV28 TGTGCCAGCAGGTACACAGGGCCGAACACTGAAGCTTTCTTT CASRYTGPNTEAFF
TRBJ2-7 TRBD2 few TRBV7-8 TGTGCCAGCAGCCCGCGACTAGCGGGAGTGGCCATCGAGCAGTACTTC CASSPRLAGVAIEQYF
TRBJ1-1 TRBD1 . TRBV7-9 TGTGCCAGCAGCTTAGCCTGGGACAGGGACACTGAAGCTTTCTTT CASSLAWDRDTEAFF
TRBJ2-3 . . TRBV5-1 TGCGCCAGCAGCTTGGCCATCGTCGGCCGCCCAGATACGCAGTATTTT CASSLAIVGRPDTQYF
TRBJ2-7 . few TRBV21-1 TGTGCCAGCACTCATCTAAACCAACGAAAGGGACTAGCGGGAGGGCCCTACGAGCAGTACTTC CASTHLNQRKGLAGGPYEQYF
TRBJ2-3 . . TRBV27 TGTGCCAGCAGTAGGGGACAAGGGAGGACAGATACGCAGTATTTT CASSRGQGRTDTQYF
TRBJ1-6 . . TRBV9 TGTGCCAGCAGCGTAGACAGCTCCTCGGTCACGAGCCACTTT CASSVDSSSVTSHF
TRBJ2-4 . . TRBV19 TGTGCCAGTGCCACAGGGCCCGCCAAAAACATTCAGTACTTC CASATGPAKNIQYF
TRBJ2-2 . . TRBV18 TGTGCCAGCTCACCATTGGGGGACCGGGAGCTGTTTTTT CASSPLGDRELFF
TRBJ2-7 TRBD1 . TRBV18 TGTGCCAGCTCACCACCTCTAGGACAGGGGAGGGACGAGCAGTACTTC CASSPPLGQGRDEQYF
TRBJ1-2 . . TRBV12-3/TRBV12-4 TGTGCCAGCAGTTTATTAGGGGAAGGCTACACCTTC CASSLLGEGYTF
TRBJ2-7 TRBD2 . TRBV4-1 TGCGCCAGCAGCCAAGGAAAGGGTCCTTTTGGCAGCGGGAGGCGGGACGAGCAGTACTTC CASSQGKGPFGSGRRDEQYF
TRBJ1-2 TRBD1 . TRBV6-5 TGTGCCAGCGTACAGGGGGGCCGAGACTATGGCTACACCTTC CASVQGGRDYGYTF
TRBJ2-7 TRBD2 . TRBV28 TGTGCCAGCATTAAGTCTAGCGGGTCCCACGAGCAGTACTTC CASIKSSGSHEQYF
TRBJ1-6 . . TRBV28 TGTGCCAGCAGTTCAGATAATTCACCCCTCCACTTT CASSSDNSPLHF
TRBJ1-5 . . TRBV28 TGTGCCAGCAGTTTCAGGAGCAGCCAAAGGATTTTGCCCCAGCATTTT CASSFRSSQRILPQHF
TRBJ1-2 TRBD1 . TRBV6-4 TGTGCCAGCAGCAGGGGGACTAACTATGGCTACACCTTC CASSRGTNYGYTF
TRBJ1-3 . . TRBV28 TGTGCCAGCCTCTCCCCCGGAAACACCATATATTTT CASLSPGNTIYF